Below are 25 T cell receptor beta chains sequenced from a single sample in a study of OX40 agonist ivuxolimab in advanced cancers. Sequencing used immunoSEQ multiplex PCR; TCRdb keeps in-frame clones, though not all of them. The table lists approximately 68,000 clones, 80% to 85% of them singletons. This specimen consisted of CD4+ or CD8+ T cells sorted from blood, obtained in a trial of the OX40 agonist ivuxolimab. The receptors originated from an adult with an advanced solid tumor such as melanoma, head and neck, liver or kidney cancer.

V and J are TRBV7-3 and TRBJ2-1; D may be TRBD1 (5 bases). The CDR3 has 15 residues. Trimming removed 0 bases at V and 3 bases at J, with 9 bases between. CDR1 is SGHTA, CDR2 FQGTGA, per germline. The CDR3 protein is CASSLTVTDYNEQFF. CDR3 nucleotides: TGTGCCAGCAGCTTAACTGTGACAGACTACAATGAGCAGTTCTTC.

This chain joins TRBV7-7 and TRBJ2-5; D remains ambiguous. Germline CDR1 and CDR2: SSHAT and FNYEAQ (reference sequence). The CDR3 runs 15 residues. Trimming took 1 base from V and 4 from J, leaving 13 bases between them. CDR3 sequence: CASSLVNGQGETQYF. The CDR3 DNA is TGTGCCAGCAGCTTAGTCAATGGGCAAGGAGAGACCCAGTACTTC. Combining the CDR3 with reference TRBV7-7 and TRBJ2-5 gives the whole variable domain GAGVSQSPRYKVTKRGQDVTLRCDPISSHATLYWYQQALGQGPEFLTYFNYEAQPDKSGLPSDRFSAERPEGSISTLTIQRTEQRDSAMYRCASSLVNGQGETQYFGPGTRLLVL.

This chain links TRBV6-5 with TRBJ2-5, with D unclear. Trimming took 3 bases from V and 1 from J, leaving 9 bases between them. From germline, CDR1 is MNHEY and CDR2 SVGAGI. CDR3 length equals 14 residues. The CDR3 coding sequence is TGTGCCAGCAGTTATTCTAACATCCAAGAGACCCAGTACTTC. Translating gives CASSYSNIQETQYF.

J is TRBJ2-1 and V is TRBV15; D unresolved. The CDR3 totals 13 residues. Germline V gives CDR1 LNHNV, CDR2 YYDKDF (reference sequence). With 1 base removed from V and 10 bases from J, the gap between germline ends came to 11 bases. CDR3 bases: TGTGCCACCAGCAGAGCTTATTTGGAAGAGCAGTTCTTC. Translation gives CATSRAYLEEQFF.

The rearrangement joins TRBV7-8 to TRBJ1-1, with a possible D match to TRBD1 (6 bases). The V end lost 3 bases, the J end lost 4 bases, and 15 bases lay between the germline ends. The CDR3 runs 15 residues. Germline CDR1 reads SGHVS; CDR2 reads FQNEAQ. For the CDR3, the DNA is TGTGCCAGCAGCTTGGGGGGCGCGGGATTCACTGAAGCTTTCTTT. Translating gives CASSLGGAGFTEAFF.

The V call is TRBV10-2, the J call TRBJ1-2, with no clear D. The V end lost 2 bases, the J end lost 0 bases, and 7 bases lay between the germline ends. Germline CDR1 and CDR2: WSHSY and SAAADI. This CDR3 has 14 residues. CDR3 amino acids: CASSETVANYGYTF. The CDR3 DNA reads as TGCGCCAGCAGTGAGACAGTTGCTAACTATGGCTACACCTTC.

The genes are TRBV28 and TRBJ2-7; either TRBD1 or TRBD2 may fit D (6 bases each). This CDR3 has 16 residues. Trimming shortened V by 6 bases and J by 0 bases, and 18 bases separated the two germline ends. In germline, CDR1 is MDHEN, CDR2 SYDVKM. The DNA for the CDR3 is TGTGCCAGCAGCATCAACCTGCGGGACAACTCCTACGAGCAGTACTTC. Its translation is CASSINLRDNSYEQYF.

This clone has more than one count but fewer than ten. The V call is TRBV29-1, the J call TRBJ1-1; D is possibly TRBD1 (6 bases). The CDR3 extends over 14 amino acids. The ends were cut back, 1 base at V and 6 bases at J, with 15 bases in the middle. Germline V gives CDR1 SQVTM, CDR2 ANQGSEA. The CDR3 here is CSVEGRGGKSEAFF. In DNA form, the CDR3 reads TGCAGCGTTGAAGGTAGAGGGGGTAAATCTGAAGCTTTCTTT.

V usage is TRBV5-6 and J usage is TRBJ1-2, with TRBD1 matching over 12 bases. The CDR3 is made up of 16 amino acids. With 2 bases clipped from V and 5 bases from J, the junction kept 7 bases outside the gene matches. Germline CDR1 reads SGHDT; CDR2 reads YYEEEE. The CDR3 DNA reads as TGTGCCAGCAGCTTCCCGGGACAGGGGGCAAGGTATGGCTACACCTTC. Translated: CASSFPGQGARYGYTF.

This sequence joins TRBV6-1 and TRBJ1-2, with a weak D call TRBD1 (6 bases). V lost 5 bases to trimming and J lost 5 bases, with 9 bases between them. There are 12 residues in the CDR3. Germline V lookup: CDR1 MNHNS, CDR2 SASEGT. The CDR3 nucleotides read TGTGCCAGCAGTCGGGACACTTATGGCTACACCTTC. It translates to CASSRDTYGYTF.

In this sample, this clone turned up a few times. Here the CDR3 DNA reads TGTGCCAGTAGTACCCTGGAGGGCTCCGAGCAGTACGTC. It is translated as CASSTLEGSEQYV. The rearrangement joins TRBV19 to TRBJ2-7; D perhaps matches TRBD2 (6 bases). V lost 4 bases, J lost 6 bases, and 13 bases lay in between. The CDR3 covers 13 residues. Germline CDR1 reads LNHDA; CDR2 reads SQIVND (reference sequence).

The chain combines TRBV29-1 with TRBJ2-1; a weak D match, TRBD1 (5 bases). Trimming removed 6 bases from V and 5 bases from J, with 14 bases in between. Germline CDR1 reads SQVTM; CDR2 reads ANQGSEA. The CDR3 totals 13 residues. CDR3 in amino acids: CSVPKRGDNEQFF. CDR3 sequence (DNA): TGCAGCGTCCCCAAAAGGGGTGACAATGAGCAGTTCTTC.

This clone appeared a single time. The rearrangement links TRBV19 to TRBJ1-2; possibly TRBD1 for D (6 bases). Germline-derived CDR1 and CDR2 are LNHDA and SQIVND (reference sequence). The V gene lost 7 bases and the J gene lost 8 bases, with 26 bases spanning the gap. The CDR3 totals 16 residues. The CDR3 region has the DNA TGTGCCAGTATCCCCGACGGGACTACCCACAGGGAGGGCTACACCTTC. The encoded protein is CASIPDGTTHREGYTF.

The V and J genes are TRBV19 and TRBJ2-5; perhaps TRBD2 as D (7 bases). Germline V gives CDR1 LNHDA, CDR2 SQIVND (reference sequence). The length of the CDR3 is 14 residues. V lost 6 bases and J lost 5, with 16 bases in between. CDR3 amino acids: CASSYTGGRETQYF. In nucleotides, the CDR3 is TGTGCCAGTAGCTATACGGGGGGCAGGGAGACCCAGTACTTC.

This clone was seen a handful of times. The V and J genes are TRBV5-4 and TRBJ2-3; maybe TRBD1 (6 bases). The V end lost 0 bases, the J end lost 0 bases, and 11 bases lay between the germline ends. Per the germline V gene, CDR1 is SGHNT and CDR2 is YYREEE (reference sequence). The CDR3 totals 16 residues. As DNA, the CDR3 is TGTGCCAGCAGCTTGGGAGGGGGATATAGCACAGATACGCAGTATTTT. Its translation: CASSLGGGYSTDTQYF.

The gene calls are TRBV11-2 and TRBJ1-4, with TRBD1 matching 7 bases. The germline V gene has CDR1 SGHAT and CDR2 FQNNGV. The CDR3 is 15 amino acids. V lost 5 bases to trimming and J lost 3 bases; unmatched junction nucleotides: 6. The CDR3 sequence is CASSANRGPNEKLFF. CDR3 DNA sequence: TGTGCCAGCAGCGCAAACAGGGGCCCTAATGAAAAACTGTTTTTT.

The chain couples TRBV11-2 to TRBJ2-2; a possible D gene is TRBD1 (7 bases). The germline V gene encodes CDR1 SGHAT and CDR2 FQNNGV. V dropped 5 bases and J dropped 0 bases, with 10 bases sitting between them. This CDR3 spans 15 amino acids. Written as DNA, the CDR3 is TGTGCCAGCAGCCTCAGGGGGGCGAACACCGGGGAGCTGTTTTTT. Translating gives CASSLRGANTGELFF. The full variable domain, completed using reference TRBV11-2 and TRBJ2-2, is EAGVAQSPRYKIIEKRQSVAFWCNPISGHATLYWYQQILGQGPKLLIQFQNNGVVDDSQLPKDRFSAERLKGVDSTLKIQPAKLEDSAVYLCASSLRGANTGELFFGEGSRLTVL.

This sequence joins TRBV7-8 and TRBJ2-1; 12 bases map to TRBD1. V was clipped by 5 bases and J by 15 bases; unmatched bases: 5. The CDR3 contains 12 residues. Germline V lookup: CDR1 SGHVS, CDR2 FQNEAQ. The CDR3 bases are TGTGCCAGCAGCCCGCCGGGACAGGGGGCGTTCTTC. It specifies CASSPPGQGAFF. The whole variable domain, filled in from reference TRBV7-8 and TRBJ2-1, reads GAGVSQSPRYKVAKRGQDVALRCDPISGHVSLFWYQQALGQGPEFLTYFQNEAQLDKSGLPSDRFFAERPEGSVSTLKIQRTQQEDSAVYLCASSPPGQGAFFGPGTRLTVL.

The chain joins TRBV5-1 to TRBJ1-1, with D possibly TRBD1 on 5 matching bases. The CDR3 runs 15 residues. The V and J ends lost 1 base and 1 base respectively, with 11 bases between them. Germline lookup yields CDR1 SGHRS and CDR2 YFSETQ. The CDR3 sequence: CASSLLAGGNTEAFF. The DNA for the CDR3 is TGCGCCAGCAGCTTGTTGGCGGGGGGGAACACTGAAGCTTTCTTT.

This clone has just a few counts. The rearrangement joins TRBV10-3 to TRBJ1-3; D unresolved. Trimming took off 3 bases at V and 0 bases at J, with 9 bases between the two ends. The CDR3 consists of 15 residues. Germline-derived CDR1 and CDR2 are ENHRY and SYGVKD. Written as DNA, the CDR3 is TGTGCCATCAGTGAAGGCAGGTCCTCTGGAAACACCATATATTTT. Amino acid sequence: CAISEGRSSGNTIYF.

V usage is TRBV19 and J usage is TRBJ1-5; D unresolved. CDR1 and CDR2 from the germline V gene are LNHDA and SQIVND (reference sequence). The CDR3 has 11 residues. Trimming pared 7 bases from V and 9 bases from J, leaving 10 bases between. CDR3 in DNA: TGTGCCAGTACAAATTCGGGGCCCCAGCATTTT. It encodes CASTNSGPQHF.

This clone was seen once. The J gene is TRBJ1-5, the V gene TRBV28, with D unclear. V lost 6 bases and J 4 bases, leaving 13 bases between the germline ends. The CDR3 loop spans 14 amino acids. Germline lookup yields CDR1 MDHEN and CDR2 SYDVKM. CDR3 bases: TGTGCCAGCAGCAGCGGAAGAGGGAATCAGCCCCAGCATTTT. It encodes CASSSGRGNQPQHF.

This clone was seen just once. This rearrangement joins TRBV7-2 to TRBJ1-2, with D maybe TRBD1 (6 bases). In germline, CDR1 is SGHTA, CDR2 FQGNSA. Trimming stripped 3 bases from V and 2 bases from J, with 22 bases between. The CDR3 is 18 residues long. The CDR3 region has the DNA TGTGCCAGCAGCTTGATCTCCGGGGGCCATACTGTAAACTATGGCTACACCTTC. It translates to CASSLISGGHTVNYGYTF.

V is TRBV18 and J is TRBJ1-1, with D possibly matching TRBD1 (5 bases). Trimming took 4 bases from V and 4 from J, leaving 10 bases between them. This CDR3 contains 13 residues. Germline-derived CDR1 and CDR2 are KGHSH and LQKENI. The CDR3 is CASSRDGSTEAFF. In DNA form, the CDR3 reads TGTGCCAGCTCACGGGACGGCTCCACTGAAGCTTTCTTT.

This clone was counted once. This chain links TRBV5-1 with TRBJ1-4; D gene ambiguous. The CDR3 length is 13 residues. Germline CDR1 reads SGHRS; CDR2 reads YFSETQ. V was pared by 3 bases and J by 4 bases, with 7 bases between. In DNA, the CDR3 is TGCGCCAGCAGCTCCGTCATTAATGAAAAACTGTTTTTT. This translates into CASSSVINEKLFF.